The next 32 T cell receptor beta chains were all read from a single sample in a study of post-analysis software for immune sequencing data. Study observations and caveats: The study found TRBV5-6, TRBV5-1 and TRBV20-1 among about five TRBV segments more frequent in patients than controls.

Unique molecular identifiers were carried by the TCR beta cDNA libraries. One entry per CDR3 protein, called by TCRdb with MiXCR from the PCR reads. The sample includes 170,000 or so distinct CDR3 sequences, approximately 30% seen only once; the top ten take about 1.6%. Their antigens remain unidentified. The sample taken for sequencing was blood. These receptors were obtained from a girl aged 5-17 years with multiple sclerosis.

In this sample, this clonotype turned up many times. The gene calls are TRBV29-1 and TRBJ2-7, with 7 bases aligning to TRBD2. Germline assignment: CDR1 SQVTM and CDR2 ANQGSEA. The CDR3 is made up of 14 amino acids. V dropped 7 bases and J dropped 2; count of bases not matched to a gene: 11. The CDR3 region is CSAARDYRAYEQYF. DNA of the CDR3: TGCAGCGCGGCTAGGGACTATCGCGCCTACGAGCAGTACTTC.

This clonotype was counted many times. CDR3 region: CASSLSGASYEQYF. In nucleotides, the CDR3 is TGTGCCAGCAGTTTAAGCGGAGCCTCCTACGAGCAGTACTTC. The chain joins TRBV12-3 or TRBV12-4 to TRBJ2-7; TRBD2 might be the D (5 bases). CDR3 size: 14 residues. Trimming cost V 2 bases and J 0 bases, with 8 bases left between them.

V is TRBV27 and J is TRBJ2-7; D remains unclear. CDR3 length: 16 amino acids. The germline V gene encodes CDR1 MNHEY and CDR2 SMNVEV (reference sequence). Trimming shortened V by 6 bases and J by 3 bases, and 21 bases separated the two germline ends. Written as DNA, the CDR3 is TGTGCCAGCAGCATACTCGGGTCAGCACTTGACTACGAGCAGTACTTC. It codes for CASSILGSALDYEQYF.

Concerning this clonotype: A much larger clone lies a single base off, so this may be a read error. The chain employs TRBV7-2 and TRBJ1-2; 7 bases agree with TRBD1. Germline-derived CDR1 and CDR2 are SGHTA and FQGNSA. The CDR3 contains 14 residues. The CDR3 reads CASSLVGTDYGDTF. The CDR3, as DNA: TGTGCCAGCAGCTTAGTAGGGACAGACTATGGCGACACCTTC.

This chain links TRBV2 with TRBJ2-1; a weak D match, TRBD2 (5 bases). V gave up 2 bases and J gave up 7 bases, with 18 bases separating them. Germline values: CDR1 SNHLY, CDR2 FYNNEI. The CDR3 contains 16 residues. The CDR3 reads CASSESVGEGVNEQFF. DNA of the CDR3: TGTGCCAGCAGTGAATCCGTCGGGGAAGGAGTAAATGAGCAGTTCTTC.

This clonotype was found many times. The chain links TRBV12-3 or TRBV12-4 to TRBJ2-1, with TRBD2 matching 11 bases. The length of the CDR3 is 21 residues. V shed 5 bases, J shed 5 bases, and the junction held 23 bases outside the gene matches. CDR3 sequence: CASSPGPGTSGRRYKDNEQFF. As DNA, the CDR3 is TGTGCCAGCAGTCCAGGACCCGGGACTAGCGGCCGAAGATATAAAGACAATGAGCAGTTCTTC.

The chain recombines TRBV5-1 with TRBJ1-2; D perhaps matches TRBD1 (5 bases). With 4 bases removed from V and 4 bases from J, the gap between germline ends came to 17 bases. Germline assignment: CDR1 SGHRS and CDR2 YFSETQ. This CDR3 spans 15 amino acids. CDR3 nucleotides: TGCGCCAGCAGCCCAGGGTTATCAGGCCCCTATGGCTACACCTTC. Amino acids: CASSPGLSGPYGYTF.

This chain uses TRBV12-3 or TRBV12-4 with TRBJ1-1; TRBD1 is a possible D gene (6 bases). The CDR3 length is 13 residues. Trimming stripped 6 bases from V and 4 bases from J, with 12 bases between. The CDR3 DNA is TGTGCCAGCAGGTCAACGGGGGCCACTGAAGCTTTCTTT. This encodes CASRSTGATEAFF.

The gene calls are TRBV20-1 and TRBJ2-7; no clear D gene. The CDR3 runs to 12 residues. V lost 0 bases, J lost 7 bases, and 10 bases lay in between. Germline V gene data show CDR1 as DFQATT and CDR2 as SNEGSKA (reference sequence). CDR3 sequence (DNA): TGCAGTGCTAGAGATAGGAGCTATGAGCAGTACTTC. It specifies CSARDRSYEQYF.

V and J are TRBV7-2 and TRBJ2-1; D is perhaps TRBD2 (7 bases). CDR1 is SGHTA, CDR2 FQGNSA, per germline. CDR3 length: 17 amino acids. V shed 2 bases and J shed 10 bases, with 24 bases lying between them. The CDR3, as DNA: TGTACCAGCAGCTTACTCTATGCGGGGGCAGATAATAGGGAGCAGTTCTTC. The encoded protein is CTSSLLYAGADNREQFF. Full variable domain (outside the CDR3, taken from reference TRBV7-2 and TRBJ2-1): GAGVSQSPSNKVTEKGKDVELRCDPISGHTALYWYRQSLGQGLEFLIYFQGNSAPDKSGLPSDRFSAERTGGSVSTLTIQRTQQEDSAVYLCTSSLLYAGADNREQFFGPGTRLTVL.

This clonotype was seen a handful of times. The rearrangement uses TRBV3-1 and TRBJ1-1, with D unclear. The germline CDR1 and CDR2 sequences are LGHDT and YNNKEL (reference sequence). Deletions cut 3 bases from V and 5 bases from J, with 13 bases between. The CDR3 spans 14 residues. In DNA form, the CDR3 reads TGTGCCAGCAGCCAGGAAGGGTCTTGGACTGAAGCTTTCTTT. Protein: CASSQEGSWTEAFF.

The chain links TRBV20-1 to TRBJ2-1, with D unresolved. The CDR3 covers 14 residues. From germline, CDR1 is DFQATT and CDR2 SNEGSKA (reference sequence). The V end was cut by 0 bases, the J end by 6 bases, with 12 bases between. The CDR3 here is CSAREGMLGNEQFF. CDR3 sequence (DNA): TGCAGTGCTAGAGAAGGGATGTTGGGCAATGAGCAGTTCTTC.

The chain joins TRBV6-2 or TRBV6-3 to TRBJ2-1, with 8 bases fitting TRBD2. The V and J ends lost 6 bases and 4 bases, in that order; junction bases with no gene match: 8. Germline V gene sequence: CDR1 MNHEY, CDR2 SVGEGT. This CDR3 contains 15 residues. The CDR3 nucleotides are TGTGCCAGCAGGCGAGCGGGAGATTCTTACAATGAGCAGTTCTTC. It is translated as CASRRAGDSYNEQFF.

The count of this clonotype is one. The chain joins TRBV7-2 to TRBJ2-5; D unresolved. Trimming left V 4 bases short and J 1 base short, with 10 bases between. This CDR3 contains 14 residues. Germline-derived CDR1 and CDR2 are SGHTA and FQGNSA. CDR3 loop: CASSSGRLQETQYF. The CDR3 DNA sequence: TGTGCCAGCAGCTCCGGCCGGCTCCAAGAGACCCAGTACTTC.

This clonotype has just a few counts. V is TRBV7-9 and J is TRBJ1-1; the D gene is possibly TRBD1 (5 bases). CDR3 size: 13 residues. Germline V gene sequence: CDR1 SEHNR, CDR2 FQNEAQ (reference sequence). Trimming removed 8 bases at V and 1 base at J, with 11 bases between. CDR3: CASDGGGNTEAFF. In nucleotides, the CDR3 is TGTGCCAGCGATGGTGGGGGGAACACTGAAGCTTTCTTT.

This clonotype was observed at least ten times. The CDR3 DNA follows: TGTGCCAGCAGCTTTGGGTTTCCGGACTCTGGGGCCAACGTCCTGACTTTC. Its protein is CASSFGFPDSGANVLTF. J is TRBJ2-6 and V is TRBV7-6, with unresolved D. The CDR3 has 17 residues. V lost 3 bases and J lost 0, with 12 bases in between. The germline CDR1 and CDR2 sequences are SGHVS and FNYEAQ.

The chain uses TRBV12-3 or TRBV12-4 and TRBJ2-1; 8 bases line up with TRBD1. The CDR3 length is 15 residues. J gave up 6 bases and V 5 bases, and 9 bases lay outside the gene matches. DNA for the CDR3: TGTGCCAGCAGTAACAGGGGGTCGGGGTGCAATGAGCAGTTCTTC. This translates into CASSNRGSGCNEQFF.

V is TRBV7-8 and J is TRBJ2-5, with 7 bases fitting TRBD1. CDR1 and CDR2 (germline): SGHVS, FQNEAQ. J lost 0 bases, V lost 5 bases, and 6 bases had no gene match. The CDR3 is 15 amino acids. The CDR3 coding sequence is TGTGCCAGCAGCGGGGGACAGAAGTACCAAGAGACCCAGTACTTC. It encodes CASSGGQKYQETQYF. Full variable domain (outside the CDR3, taken from reference TRBV7-8 and TRBJ2-5): GAGVSQSPRYKVAKRGQDVALRCDPISGHVSLFWYQQALGQGPEFLTYFQNEAQLDKSGLPSDRFFAERPEGSVSTLKIQRTQQEDSAVYLCASSGGQKYQETQYFGPGTRLLVL.

The chain recombines TRBV6-6 with TRBJ2-1; D is perhaps TRBD2 (6 bases). This CDR3 has 16 residues. V was pared by 5 bases and J by 6 bases, with 20 bases between. Germline V gene sequence: CDR1 MNHNY, CDR2 SVGAGI (reference sequence). Written as DNA, the CDR3 is TGTGCCAGCAGTACCCCCGGGACTGCCCTTCTCAATGAGCAGTTCTTC. Residues: CASSTPGTALLNEQFF.

V usage is TRBV7-8 and J usage is TRBJ1-1, with TRBD1 as a possible D gene (5 bases). V was clipped by 5 bases and J by 0 bases, with 19 bases between them. The germline V gene encodes CDR1 SGHVS and CDR2 FQNEAQ. CDR3 length equals 17 residues. CDR3 amino acids: CASSPQAGEIMNTEAFF. As DNA, the CDR3 is TGTGCCAGCAGCCCCCAAGCGGGGGAGATCATGAACACTGAAGCTTTCTTT.

The sample holds many counts of this clonotype. The chain carries TRBV12-3 or TRBV12-4 and TRBJ2-3; D possibly corresponds to TRBD2 (6 bases). CDR3 size: 14 residues. The V end was cut by 4 bases, the J end by 8 bases, with 16 bases between. In nucleotides, the CDR3 is TGTGCCAGCAGTTCCCTCACGTTGGGGGGTACGCAGTATTTT. Its translation: CASSSLTLGGTQYF.

This clonotype was picked up many times. The chain combines TRBV7-8 with TRBJ2-3; TRBD2 agrees at 9 bases. The CDR3 spans 15 residues. V trimming: 5 bases; J trimming: 7 bases; junction bases outside the gene matches: 10. CDR1 and CDR2 from the germline V gene are SGHVS and FQNEAQ. CDR3 sequence reads: CASSISGSSTHTQYF. The CDR3 coding sequence is TGTGCCAGCAGCATTAGCGGGAGCTCTACTCATACGCAGTATTTT. Full variable domain (remainder filled in from reference TRBV7-8 and TRBJ2-3): GAGVSQSPRYKVAKRGQDVALRCDPISGHVSLFWYQQALGQGPEFLTYFQNEAQLDKSGLPSDRFFAERPEGSVSTLKIQRTQQEDSAVYLCASSISGSSTHTQYFGPGTRLTVL.

The J gene is TRBJ2-3, the V gene TRBV12-3 or TRBV12-4; 10 positions match TRBD2. V lost 3 bases to trimming and J lost 3 bases; unmatched junction nucleotides: 6. The CDR3 contains 16 residues. This CDR3 reads CASSFLAGERTDTQYF. For the CDR3, the DNA is TGTGCCAGCAGTTTTCTAGCGGGAGAGCGAACAGATACGCAGTATTTT.

In this sample, this clonotype turned up a few times. The J gene is TRBJ1-2, the V gene TRBV7-9; D not resolved. Germline assignment: CDR1 SEHNR and CDR2 FQNEAQ (reference sequence). The CDR3 is 14 residues long. V lost 7 bases and J 0 bases, leaving 12 bases between the germline ends. The CDR3 sequence is CASNPVIANYGYTF. As DNA, the CDR3 is TGTGCCAGCAATCCAGTGATAGCTAACTATGGCTACACCTTC.

This chain links TRBV5-1 with TRBJ2-1; 9 nucleotides agree with TRBD2. Germline values: CDR1 SGHRS, CDR2 YFSETQ. The CDR3 totals 14 residues. With 0 bases clipped from V and 9 bases from J, the junction kept 4 bases outside the gene matches. The CDR3 here is CASSLGLAEGEQFF. CDR3 in DNA: TGCGCCAGCAGCTTGGGACTAGCGGAGGGTGAGCAGTTCTTC.

The genes are TRBV7-2 and TRBJ1-6; 9 nucleotides line up with TRBD1. V trimming: 6 bases; J trimming: 0 bases; junction bases outside the gene matches: 0. The germline V gene encodes CDR1 SGHTA and CDR2 FQGNSA. This CDR3 spans 15 amino acids. In nucleotides, the CDR3 is TGTGCCAGCAGGACAGGGGGCTCCTATAATTCACCCCTCCACTTT. Translation: CASRTGGSYNSPLHF.

Notes on this clonotype: A much larger clone sits a single nucleotide away, making a read error possible. This chain joins TRBV5-1 and TRBJ2-5; TRBD1 matches 11 bases. CDR1 is SGHRS and CDR2 is YFSETQ in the germline V gene. V trimming: 3 bases; J trimming: 5 bases; junction bases outside the gene matches: 6. CDR3 size: 15 residues. Here the CDR3 reads CASSWRTGGGETQYF. The CDR3 DNA sequence: TGCGCCAGCAGCTGGAGGACAGGGGGCGGGGAGACCCAGTACTTC.

With respect to this clonotype: A clone one base away is much larger, so this may be a read error. This chain joins TRBV9 and TRBJ2-5; the match to TRBD2 covers 8 bases. Germline CDR1 and CDR2: SGDLS and YYNGEE. The CDR3 sequence is 18 residues long. Trimming cost V 0 bases and J 11 bases; bases outside gene matches: 21. CDR3 bases: TGTGCCAGCAGCGTAGGTCTCTCAGATTCCGGGACTAGGAATGAGCAGTACTTC. Its protein is CASSVGLSDSGTRNEQYF.

Notes on this clonotype: Here the CDR3 omits its conserved ending phenylalanine or tryptophan, so a read error is the likely source. The V call is TRBV12-3 or TRBV12-4, the J call TRBJ2-3, with 9 nucleotides matching TRBD2. This CDR3 is built from 17 residues. The ends lost 2 bases at V and 3 bases at J; junction bases unmatched: 9. The DNA for the CDR3 is TGTGCCAGCAGTTTACTTGCGGGAGGGCCTTCGACAGATACGCAGTATTCT. Amino acid sequence: CASSLLAGGPSTDTQYS.

CDR3 nucleotide sequence: TGCGCCAGCGGCCGAAACCTAGCGCGTTTCTACAATGAGCAGTTCTTC. It is translated as CASGRNLARFYNEQFF. The chain carries TRBV4-1 and TRBJ2-1, with a possible D match to TRBD2 (6 bases). The length of the CDR3 is 16 residues. Germline-derived CDR1 and CDR2 are MGHRA and YSYEKL. Trimming stripped 8 bases from V and 3 bases from J, with 20 bases between.

For this clonotype: A much larger clonotype is one base distant, so this may be a read error. The chain is built from TRBV20-1 and TRBJ1-5; 7 nucleotides line up with TRBD1. Germline V gene lookup returns CDR1 DFQATT and CDR2 SNEGSKA (reference sequence). The CDR3 loop spans 16 amino acids. Germline trimming cut 0 bases from V and 2 bases from J; bases unmatched to any gene: 7. The DNA of the CDR3 is TGCAGTGCTAGAGAGGGGGACAGAACGGGCAATCAGCCCCAGCATTTT. It yields the protein CSAREGDRTGNQPQHF.

A remark on this clonotype: This may come from a read error, since a much larger clone is one base off. V usage is TRBV10-3 and J usage is TRBJ2-1; TRBD2 agrees at 8 bases. This CDR3 is 13 amino acids long. Germline lookup yields CDR1 ENHRY and CDR2 SYGVKD. CDR3 residues: CAISKSREGEQFF. CDR3 coding DNA: TGTGCCATCAGTAAGTCCCGGGAGGGTGAGCAGTTCTTC.